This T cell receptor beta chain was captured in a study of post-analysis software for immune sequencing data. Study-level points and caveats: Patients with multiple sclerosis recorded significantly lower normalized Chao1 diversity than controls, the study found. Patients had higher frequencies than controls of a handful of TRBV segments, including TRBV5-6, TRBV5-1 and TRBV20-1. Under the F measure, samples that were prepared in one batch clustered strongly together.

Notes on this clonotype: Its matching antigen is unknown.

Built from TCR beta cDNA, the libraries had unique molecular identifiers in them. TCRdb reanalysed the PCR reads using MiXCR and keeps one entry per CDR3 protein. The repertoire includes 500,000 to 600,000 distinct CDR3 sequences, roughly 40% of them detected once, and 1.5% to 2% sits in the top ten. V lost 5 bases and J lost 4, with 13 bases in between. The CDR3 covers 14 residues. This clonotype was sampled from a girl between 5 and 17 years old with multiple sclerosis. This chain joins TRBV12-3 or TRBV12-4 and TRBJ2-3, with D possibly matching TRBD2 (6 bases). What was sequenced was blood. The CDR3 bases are TGTGCCAGCAGTACCGGCGGGACCGCAGATACGCAGTATTTT. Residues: CASSTGGTADTQYF.